Many counts were recorded for the clone carrying this T cell receptor beta chain. No antigen is known for it. Germline CDR1 reads KGHSH; CDR2 reads LQKENI. The V end lost 3 bases, the J end lost 2 bases, and 7 bases lay between the germline ends. The CDR3 sequence is 13 residues long. These data are taken from a study of early T cells in non-severe SARS-CoV-2 infection. Study overall: Sequencing input comprised bulk RNA from unsorted whole blood; chain pairing was not available. General study results and limits: The VDJdb matching leaned toward anti-spike CD8 responses and overlooked private and CD4 specificities.

Separate cDNA molecules each had unique molecular identifiers attached to them. TCRdb processed the 5' RACE reads anew with MiXCR; each CDR3 protein has one entry. The data show fewer than 120,000 distinct CDR3 sequences, roughly 12% seen once. V and J are TRBV18 and TRBJ2-5; D unclear. This clonotype was sampled from an adult who was a healthcare worker with PCR-confirmed SARS-CoV-2 infection or an uninfected control (not recorded which). Sample: whole blood, taken at baseline. This CDR3 reads CASSPPEQETQYF. The CDR3 DNA reads TGTGCCAGCTCACCGCCCGAACAAGAGACCCAGTACTTC.